Listed here is a single TCR beta chain. This CDR3 has 12 residues. V was cut by 4 bases and J by 4 bases, with 7 bases left in between. CDR1 and CDR2 (germline): SNHLY, FYNNEI. This sample is part of a study of T cell changes during pregnancy in multiple sclerosis. Data came from immunoSEQ multiplex PCR; TCRdb stores just in-frame clones and leaves some out. The top ten hold about 0.72% of the sample, which has 30,000 to 40,000 clones, approximately 89% seen once. The sample was CD4+ T cells from peripheral blood mononuclear cells, taken after pregnancy. The source is a female donor in good health, enrolled as a control in a pregnancy study. V is TRBV2 and J is TRBJ1-1; TRBD1 is a possible D gene (5 bases). The CDR3 DNA follows: TGTGCCAGCAGTGGCGGGGCCACTGAAGCTTTCTTT. As protein: CASSGGATEAFF.